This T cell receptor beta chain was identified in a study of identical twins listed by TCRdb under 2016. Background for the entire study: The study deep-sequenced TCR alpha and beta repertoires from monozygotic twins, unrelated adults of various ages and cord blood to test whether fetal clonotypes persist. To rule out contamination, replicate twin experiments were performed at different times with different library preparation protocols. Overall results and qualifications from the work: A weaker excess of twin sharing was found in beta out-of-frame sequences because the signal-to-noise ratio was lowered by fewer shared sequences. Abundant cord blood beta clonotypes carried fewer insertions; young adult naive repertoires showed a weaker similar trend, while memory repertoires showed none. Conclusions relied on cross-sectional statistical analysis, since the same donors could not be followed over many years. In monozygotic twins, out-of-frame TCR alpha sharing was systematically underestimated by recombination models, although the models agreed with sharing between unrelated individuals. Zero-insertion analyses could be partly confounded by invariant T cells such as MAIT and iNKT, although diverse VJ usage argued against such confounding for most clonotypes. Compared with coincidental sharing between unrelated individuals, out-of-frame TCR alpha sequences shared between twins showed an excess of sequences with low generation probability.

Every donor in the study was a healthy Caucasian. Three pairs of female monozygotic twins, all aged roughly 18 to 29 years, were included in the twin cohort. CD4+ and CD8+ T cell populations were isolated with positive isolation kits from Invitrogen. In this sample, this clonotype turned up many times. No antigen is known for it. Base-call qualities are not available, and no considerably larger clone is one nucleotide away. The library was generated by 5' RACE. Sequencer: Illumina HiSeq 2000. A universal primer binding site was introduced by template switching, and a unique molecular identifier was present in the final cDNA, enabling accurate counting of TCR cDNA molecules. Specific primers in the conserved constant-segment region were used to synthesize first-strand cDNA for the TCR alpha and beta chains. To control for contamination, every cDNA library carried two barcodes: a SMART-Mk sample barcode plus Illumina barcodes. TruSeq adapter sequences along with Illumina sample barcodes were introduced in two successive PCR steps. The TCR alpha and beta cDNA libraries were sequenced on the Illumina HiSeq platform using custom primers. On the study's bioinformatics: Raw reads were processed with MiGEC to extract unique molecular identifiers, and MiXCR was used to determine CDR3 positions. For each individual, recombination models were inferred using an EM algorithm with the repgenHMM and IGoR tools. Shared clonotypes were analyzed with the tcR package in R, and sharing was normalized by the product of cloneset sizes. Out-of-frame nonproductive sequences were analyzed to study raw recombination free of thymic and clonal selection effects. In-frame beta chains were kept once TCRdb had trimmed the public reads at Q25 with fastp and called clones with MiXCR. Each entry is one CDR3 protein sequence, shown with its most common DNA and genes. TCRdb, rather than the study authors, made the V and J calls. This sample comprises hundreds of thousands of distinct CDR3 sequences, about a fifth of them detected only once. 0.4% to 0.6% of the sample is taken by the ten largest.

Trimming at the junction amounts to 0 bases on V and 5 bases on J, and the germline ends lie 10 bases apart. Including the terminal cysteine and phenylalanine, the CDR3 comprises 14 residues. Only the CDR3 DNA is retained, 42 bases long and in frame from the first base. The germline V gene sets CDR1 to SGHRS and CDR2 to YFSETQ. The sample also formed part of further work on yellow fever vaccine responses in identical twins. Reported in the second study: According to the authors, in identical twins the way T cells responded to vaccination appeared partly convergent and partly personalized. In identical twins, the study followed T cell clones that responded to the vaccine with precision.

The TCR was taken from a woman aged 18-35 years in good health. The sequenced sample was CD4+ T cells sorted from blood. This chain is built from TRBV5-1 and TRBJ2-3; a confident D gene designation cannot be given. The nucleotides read TGCGCCAGCAGCTTGGCCCTGGCGGTAGATACGCAGTATTTT. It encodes CASSLALAVDTQYF.